In this sample, the clone carrying this T cell receptor beta chain turned up many times. The antigen remains unidentified. TCRdb reanalysed the 5' RACE reads using MiXCR and keeps one entry per CDR3 protein. The sample has more than 7,000 distinct CDR3 sequences; 31% are singletons. This record comes from a study of T-cell memory formation after mild COVID-19. Study summary: The study found TCR clusters largely donor specific. Study-wide points: Second-wave clones with a day 37 peak had unconfirmed SARS-CoV-2 specificity. Among contracting clones, CD4+ were mainly CM/EM and CD8+ enriched in EMRA.

Germline V CDR1 and CDR2: MGHRA, YSYEKL. The CDR3 is 13 residues long. Trimming removed 3 bases at V and 6 bases at J, with 8 bases between. The chain is built from TRBV4-1 and TRBJ2-2, with D possibly matching TRBD1 (6 bases). Sequencing input: PBMCs or a T cell subset sorted from them (not recorded which). The clonotype comes from an adult woman who had mild COVID-19 (a few samples of this study predate the infection). Cell type and time point are not known. The CDR3 is CASSQGAPGELFF. Here the CDR3 DNA reads TGCGCCAGCAGCCAGGGGGCACCCGGGGAGCTGTTTTTT.